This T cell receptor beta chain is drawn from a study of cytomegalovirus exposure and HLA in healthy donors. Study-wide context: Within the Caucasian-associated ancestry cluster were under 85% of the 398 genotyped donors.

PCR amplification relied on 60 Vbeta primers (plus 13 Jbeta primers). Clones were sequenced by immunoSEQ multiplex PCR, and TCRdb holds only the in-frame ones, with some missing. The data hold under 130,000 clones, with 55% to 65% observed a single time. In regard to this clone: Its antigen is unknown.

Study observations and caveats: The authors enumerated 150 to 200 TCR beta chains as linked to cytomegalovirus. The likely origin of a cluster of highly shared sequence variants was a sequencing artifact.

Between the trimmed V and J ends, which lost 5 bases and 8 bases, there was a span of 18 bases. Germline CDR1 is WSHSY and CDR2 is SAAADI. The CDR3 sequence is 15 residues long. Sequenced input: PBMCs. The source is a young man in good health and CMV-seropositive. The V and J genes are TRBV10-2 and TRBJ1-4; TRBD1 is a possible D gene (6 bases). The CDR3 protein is CASSPTGPRGEKLFF. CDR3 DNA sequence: TGCGCCAGCAGTCCTACAGGGCCCCGAGGAGAAAAACTGTTTTTT.